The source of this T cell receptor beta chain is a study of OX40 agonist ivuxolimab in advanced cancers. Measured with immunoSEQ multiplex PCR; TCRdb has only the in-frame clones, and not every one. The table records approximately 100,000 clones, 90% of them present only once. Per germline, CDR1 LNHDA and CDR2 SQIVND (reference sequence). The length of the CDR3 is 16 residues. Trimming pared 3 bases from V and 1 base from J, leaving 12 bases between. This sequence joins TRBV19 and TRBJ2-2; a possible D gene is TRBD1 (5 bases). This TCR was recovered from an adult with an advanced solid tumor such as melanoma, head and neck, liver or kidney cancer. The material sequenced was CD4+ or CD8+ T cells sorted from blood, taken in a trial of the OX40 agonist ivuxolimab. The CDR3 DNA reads TGTGCCAGTAGTATCCAAGGGCAGGGGAACACCGGGGAGCTGTTTTTT. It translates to CASSIQGQGNTGELFF. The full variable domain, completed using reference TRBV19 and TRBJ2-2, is DGGITQSPKYLFRKEGQNVTLSCEQNLNHDAMYWYRQDPGQGLRLIYYSQIVNDFQKGDIAEGYSVSREKKESFPLTVTSAQKNPTAFYLCASSIQGQGNTGELFFGEGSRLTVL.